Below, 21 T cell receptor beta chains from the same sample are listed, as sequenced in a study of early T cells in non-severe SARS-CoV-2 infection. From the 5' RACE reads, TCRdb called clonotypes with MiXCR, one entry per CDR3 protein. The repertoire holds roughly 60,000 distinct CDR3 sequences, with 6.5% to 8.5% as singletons. Sequencing was done on a sample of whole blood. These receptors were obtained from an adult who was a healthcare worker with PCR-confirmed SARS-CoV-2 infection or an uninfected control (not recorded which).

This clonotype was found a few times. The chain couples TRBV5-1 to TRBJ2-5, with D uncertain. Germline CDR1 SGHRS, CDR2 YFSETQ. This CDR3 is built from 14 residues. The V gene lost 0 bases and the J gene lost 2 bases, with 8 bases spanning the gap. The CDR3 coding sequence is TGCGCCAGCAGCTTGGAGCCAGAACAAGAGACCCAGTACTTC. It specifies CASSLEPEQETQYF.

V usage is TRBV13 and J usage is TRBJ2-1, with D unresolved. The CDR3 is made up of 12 amino acids. V was pared by 5 bases and J by 8 bases, with 10 bases between. From germline, CDR1 is PRHDT and CDR2 FYEKMQ (reference sequence). CDR3 in DNA: TGTGCCAGCAGCAGAAATGCGGATGAGCAGTTCTTC. Residues: CASSRNADEQFF.

This clonotype has a handful of counts. The chain links TRBV6-5 to TRBJ2-3, with a possible D match to TRBD1 (6 bases). Germline V CDR1 and CDR2: MNHEY, SVGAGI. The CDR3 consists of 16 residues. Trimming shortened V by 0 bases and J by 1 base, and 11 bases separated the two germline ends. CDR3 bases: TGTGCCAGCAGTTACTCTAGTAACAGGGGCACAGATACGCAGTATTTT. Protein sequence: CASSYSSNRGTDTQYF.

This chain uses TRBV6-2 or TRBV6-3 with TRBJ2-7; 10 nucleotides match TRBD2. The CDR3 is made up of 16 amino acids. V shed 0 bases and J 6 bases; nucleotides not matched to a gene: 8. Per germline, CDR1 MNHEY and CDR2 SVGEGT. The CDR3 coding sequence is TGTGCCAGCAGTTACTCGAGGACTAGCGGTATGGGCGAGCAGTACTTC. Its protein is CASSYSRTSGMGEQYF.

This clonotype was observed a handful of times. The rearrangement uses TRBV7-6 and TRBJ2-7; no firm D call. The CDR3 is made up of 17 amino acids. The V end was cut by 5 bases, the J end by 0 bases, with 20 bases between. Per the germline V gene, CDR1 is SGHVS and CDR2 is FNYEAQ. The CDR3 here is CASSATLFGVSSYEQYF. The CDR3 DNA reads as TGTGCCAGCAGCGCAACACTGTTCGGCGTAAGCTCCTACGAGCAGTACTTC.

This clonotype showed up just a few times. As DNA, the CDR3 is TGTGCCAGCAGTCAACGGGACAGGTCGTGGTATGGCTACACCTTC. Its translation: CASSQRDRSWYGYTF. The chain links TRBV12-3 or TRBV12-4 to TRBJ1-2; TRBD1 matches 8 bases. The CDR3 spans 15 residues. V lost 5 bases to trimming and J lost 5 bases; unmatched junction nucleotides: 10.

This clonotype was observed a handful of times. This chain connects TRBV18 to TRBJ2-7, with TRBD1 matching 12 bases. CDR1 and CDR2 (germline): KGHSH, LQKENI. Unmatched junction bases numbered 7, after V lost 6 bases and J lost 4 bases. This CDR3 is built from 15 residues. The CDR3 protein is CASSERDRGQYEQYF. The CDR3 nucleotides are TGTGCCAGCTCGGAAAGGGACAGGGGGCAGTACGAGCAGTACTTC.

This clonotype has just a few counts. This chain connects TRBV3-1 to TRBJ2-7; 8 positions match TRBD1. Germline lookup yields CDR1 LGHDT and CDR2 YNNKEL (reference sequence). V gave up 5 bases and J gave up 5 bases; unmatched junction bases: 8. The CDR3 is 14 residues long. The CDR3 DNA sequence: TGTGCCAGCAGCTTCGGACAGGGTAGCGACGAGCAGTACTTC. Its translation is CASSFGQGSDEQYF.

This clonotype has a count of ten or more. This chain uses TRBV7-8 with TRBJ2-2; no reliable D call. Germline V lookup: CDR1 SGHVS, CDR2 FQNEAQ. Trimming cost V 5 bases and J 4 bases, with 14 bases left between them. The CDR3 is 15 amino acids. The CDR3: CASSPRVGSTGELFF. The CDR3, as DNA: TGTGCCAGCAGCCCTAGGGTCGGGTCCACCGGGGAGCTGTTTTTT.

Turning to this clonotype: At one of its ends the junction is not consistent with the germline gene, which may arise from a read error. The V and J genes are TRBV5-1 and TRBJ2-3; the match to TRBD1 covers 7 bases. The CDR3 is made up of 14 amino acids. Germline loops: CDR1 SGHRS, CDR2 YFSETQ. CDR3 sequence (DNA): TGCTCCAGCAGCCGGGACAGCTACACAGATACGCAGTATTTT. This gives the protein CSSSRDSYTDTQYF.

Ten or more counts support this clonotype. The chain carries TRBV7-9 and TRBJ2-3; D may be TRBD2 (6 bases). The CDR3 totals 16 residues. V lost 0 bases, J lost 4 bases, and 14 bases lay in between. Germline V CDR1 and CDR2: SEHNR, FQNEAQ (reference sequence). The CDR3 sequence: CASSLALGGNADTQYF. DNA of the CDR3: TGTGCCAGCAGCTTAGCGCTCGGGGGTAACGCAGATACGCAGTATTTT.

V and J are TRBV20-1 and TRBJ2-7; 8 bases match TRBD2. The CDR3 covers 14 residues. Germline CDR1 DFQATT, CDR2 SNEGSKA (reference sequence). Trimming took 6 bases from V and 3 from J; bases not matched to a gene: 10. The CDR3 nucleotides read TGCAGTGCGCATAAGGAACGGGAGGGCTACGAGCAGTACTTC. This translates into CSAHKEREGYEQYF.

This clonotype was recorded only once. The chain couples TRBV28 to TRBJ2-1, with D maybe TRBD1 (6 bases). Germline CDR1 reads MDHEN; CDR2 reads SYDVKM. The CDR3 totals 14 residues. Trimming shortened V by 3 bases and J by 5 bases, and 11 bases separated the two germline ends. CDR3 DNA sequence: TGTGCCAGCAGTTTTCAGGGACAAAACAATGAGCAGTTCTTC. Translated: CASSFQGQNNEQFF. The full variable domain, completed using reference TRBV28 and TRBJ2-1, is DVKVTQSSRYLVKRTGEKVFLECVQDMDHENMFWYRQDPGLGLRLIYFSYDVKMKEKGDIPEGYSVSREKKERFSLILESASTNQTSMYLCASSFQGQNNEQFFGPGTRLTVL.

This clonotype was observed a handful of times. The chain links TRBV11-2 to TRBJ1-1; D is possibly TRBD1 (5 bases). The CDR3 loop spans 14 amino acids. Trimming removed 2 bases at V and 5 bases at J, with 12 bases between. Germline lookup yields CDR1 SGHAT and CDR2 FQNNGV. The CDR3 DNA reads as TGTGCCAGCAGCTTATCCGGGGGTCAAACTGAAGCTTTCTTT. As protein: CASSLSGGQTEAFF. Supplemented by reference TRBV11-2 and TRBJ1-1, the full variable domain reads EAGVAQSPRYKIIEKRQSVAFWCNPISGHATLYWYQQILGQGPKLLIQFQNNGVVDDSQLPKDRFSAERLKGVDSTLKIQPAKLEDSAVYLCASSLSGGQTEAFFGQGTRLTVV.

This clonotype was seen at least ten times. This chain links TRBV6-1 with TRBJ1-6; D remains unclear. The CDR3 sequence is 12 residues long. Germline V gene sequence: CDR1 MNHNS, CDR2 SASEGT. V was clipped by 8 bases and J by 8 bases, with 10 bases between them. CDR3: CASGYGDSPLHF. CDR3 coding DNA: TGTGCCAGCGGCTACGGCGATTCACCCCTCCACTTT.

This rearrangement joins TRBV7-3 to TRBJ1-5, with 7 bases lining up with TRBD1. The ends lost 5 bases at V and 3 bases at J; junction bases unmatched: 4. The germline V gene has CDR1 SGHTA and CDR2 FQGTGA. This CDR3 is built from 14 residues. Here the CDR3 DNA reads TGTGCCAGCAGCCTGGGACAGAACAATCAGCCCCAGCATTTT. Amino acid sequence: CASSLGQNNQPQHF.

This clonotype was seen at least ten times. A read error may be the cause here, since a much bigger clone is one base away. The chain joins TRBV29-1 to TRBJ2-2, with 9 bases fitting TRBD1. Germline V lookup: CDR1 SQVTM, CDR2 ANQGSEA. Trimming took 3 bases from V and 5 from J; bases not matched to a gene: 4. The CDR3 sequence is 14 residues long. The chain's CDR3 is CSVEGQGKTGELFF. In nucleotides, the CDR3 is TGCAGCGTTGAGGGACAGGGTAAAACCGGGGAGCTGTTTTTT.

This clonotype was picked up a small number of times. CDR3 coding DNA: TGTGCCAGCAGTGATGAGGGTTCCGGACTAGAGCAGTTCTTC. This translates into CASSDEGSGLEQFF. This chain connects TRBV2 to TRBJ2-1, with D possibly being TRBD2 (6 bases). V lost 3 bases, J lost 10 bases, and 16 bases lay in between. The germline gives CDR1 SNHLY, CDR2 FYNNEI. The CDR3 is 14 residues long.

The CDR3 loop reads CSFEENTEAFF. CDR3 in DNA: TGCAGTTTTGAAGAGAACACTGAAGCTTTCTTT. The J gene is TRBJ1-1, the V gene TRBV20-1; no firm D call. CDR3 length equals 11 residues. Germline V CDR1 and CDR2: DFQATT, SNEGSKA (reference sequence). V was pared by 8 bases and J by 1 base, with 8 bases between.

This clonotype was found many times. V usage is TRBV28 and J usage is TRBJ1-1; TRBD1 matches at 8 bases. The V and J ends lost 2 bases and 5 bases, in that order; junction bases with no gene match: 4. The CDR3 has 14 amino acids. The germline V gene encodes CDR1 MDHEN and CDR2 SYDVKM. The CDR3: CASSLQGAGTEAFF. Written as DNA, the CDR3 is TGTGCCAGCAGTTTACAGGGGGCAGGGACTGAAGCTTTCTTT.

This clonotype was seen ten or more times. A read error may account for a junction end that differs from germline. This rearrangement joins TRBV27 to TRBJ1-1; D is possibly TRBD1 (5 bases). The germline V gene encodes CDR1 MNHEY and CDR2 SMNVEV (reference sequence). The length of the CDR3 is 15 residues. CDR3 in amino acids: CVSSPYVGAGTEAFF. DNA of the CDR3: TGTGTCAGCAGTCCATACGTAGGGGCTGGCACTGAAGCTTTCTTT.